The rows below give T cell receptor beta chains drawn from one sample of a study of blood T cells in healthy people across ages. Each CDR3 protein gets one entry after TCRdb re-called the 5' RACE reads with MiXCR. The data show about 800,000 distinct CDR3 sequences, 20% to 25% seen once. The same sample was also used in a study of T cells of mothers and their children.

Sequenced input: blood. The receptors were gathered from a boy younger than 18 in good health. The CDR3 runs from the conserved cysteine through the conserved F or W. A D gene is named only where the DNA matches it firmly. Some rows have no size entry. The others give once, few or many, or a class for an expanded clone.

CASSLLAGEAQETQYF TGTGCCAGCAGTCTTCTAGCGGGAGAGGCCCAAGAGACCCAGTACTTC TRBV6-1 16 . TRBJ2-5 TRBD2
CATSDHSGGHSPDTQYF TGTGCCACCAGTGACCATAGCGGGGGTCACAGCCCAGATACGCAGTATTTT TRBV24-1 17 . TRBJ2-3 TRBD2
CASSPGSVDTQYF TGTGCCAGCAGCCCCGGTTCCGTGGATACGCAGTATTTT TRBV7-9 13 . TRBJ2-3 .
CAAGGAVNTEAFF TGTGCAGCAGGGGGGGCGGTGAACACTGAAGCTTTCTTT TRBV25-1 13 . TRBJ1-1 TRBD1
CASSLDGQLEMNTEAFF TGCGCCAGCAGCTTGGACGGCCAACTTGAGATGAACACTGAAGCTTTCTTT TRBV5-1 17 . TRBJ1-1 .
CASSAGAKNIQYF TGTGCCAGCAGTGCGGGGGCCAAAAACATTCAGTACTTC TRBV2 13 . TRBJ2-4 .
CASSYRVAENTEAFF TGTGCCAGCAGTTACCGGGTCGCGGAGAACACTGAAGCTTTCTTT TRBV6-6 15 . TRBJ1-1 .
CASASPGQGVYEQYF TGTGCCAGCGCTTCCCCGGGACAGGGGGTATACGAGCAGTACTTC TRBV12-3/TRBV12-4 15 few TRBJ2-7 TRBD1
CASSFTGATEAFF TGCGCCAGCAGCTTTACAGGGGCTACTGAAGCTTTCTTT TRBV5-1 13 . TRBJ1-1 TRBD1
CSAGPFTEYNEQFF TGCAGTGCTGGGCCCTTTACTGAATACAATGAGCAGTTCTTC TRBV20-1 14 few TRBJ2-1 .
CASSSSIGGANEQFF TGTGCCAGCAGCTCCAGTATCGGGGGGGCGAATGAGCAGTTCTTC TRBV7-9 15 few TRBJ2-1 TRBD2
CASSSGQPGGYEQYF TGTGCCAGCAGCTCGGGACAACCAGGGGGGTACGAGCAGTACTTC TRBV28 15 few TRBJ2-7 .
CASSFGGGGGETQYF TGTGCCAGCAGTTTTGGGGGCGGGGGCGGAGAGACCCAGTACTTC TRBV12-3/TRBV12-4 15 few TRBJ2-5 .
CASSYNPSSGSRDEQFF TGTGCCAGCAGTTACAATCCCTCCAGCGGGAGTAGGGATGAGCAGTTCTTC TRBV6-6 17 . TRBJ2-1 TRBD2
CASSQDGGYGELFF TGCGCCAGCAGCCAAGATGGGGGTTACGGGGAGCTGTTTTTT TRBV4-3 14 few TRBJ2-2 .
CSVEGNYEQYF TGCAGCGTTGAAGGAAACTACGAGCAGTACTTC TRBV29-1 11 many TRBJ2-7 .
CASSQTLAEYNEQFF TGTGCCAGCAGTCAAACACTAGCGGAGTACAATGAGCAGTTCTTC TRBV27 15 few TRBJ2-1 TRBD2
CASKTGQGYGSQFF TGTGCCAGTAAAACGGGACAGGGGTACGGTAGCCAGTTCTTC TRBV27 14 . TRBJ2-1 TRBD1